One sample yielded the 7 T cell receptor beta chains listed below, sequenced in a study of early T cells in non-severe SARS-CoV-2 infection. TCRdb reprocessed the 5' RACE reads with MiXCR, giving one entry per CDR3 protein. This sample carries 56,000 or so distinct CDR3 sequences, about 10% of them seen once, and the ten largest clones take 6.5%. The sample taken for sequencing was whole blood. These receptors all come from an adult who was a healthcare worker with PCR-confirmed SARS-CoV-2 infection or an uninfected control (not recorded which).

There are a few counts of this clonotype. The chain couples TRBV20-1 to TRBJ1-1; no reliable D call. V lost 2 bases and J lost 1, with 5 bases in between. The CDR3 length is 12 residues. CDR1 and CDR2 (germline): DFQATT, SNEGSKA (reference sequence). In DNA, the CDR3 is TGCAGTGCTAGACACCCGAACACTGAAGCTTTCTTT. Protein: CSARHPNTEAFF.

This clonotype was seen ten or more times. V and J are TRBV2 and TRBJ2-7; D unresolved. The CDR3 sequence is 12 residues long. In germline, CDR1 is SNHLY, CDR2 FYNNEI. V was shortened by 7 bases and J by 4 bases, with 11 bases between the two germline ends. The CDR3 protein is CASNGRQYEQYF. CDR3 nucleotide sequence: TGTGCCAGCAACGGCAGGCAATACGAGCAGTACTTC. Full variable domain (outside the CDR3, taken from reference TRBV2 and TRBJ2-7): EPEVTQTPSHQVTQMGQEVILRCVPISNHLYFYWYRQILGQKVEFLVSFYNNEISEKSEIFDDQFSVERPDGSNFTLKIRSTKLEDSAMYFCASNGRQYEQYFGPGTRLTVT.

In its sample, this clonotype was seen many times. J is TRBJ1-2 and V is TRBV20-1; weak D call: TRBD1 (5 bases). Trimming removed 5 bases at V and 8 bases at J, with 15 bases between. The CDR3 is 12 amino acids. CDR1 DFQATT and CDR2 SNEGSKA come from the germline V gene (reference sequence). The CDR3 here is CSAPTGERGYTF. The CDR3 bases are TGCAGTGCTCCAACAGGTGAAAGGGGCTACACCTTC.

Only a few counts were recorded for this clonotype. CDR3 loop: CASSWGQGLQETQYF. CDR3 nucleotide sequence: TGTGCCAGCAGCTGGGGACAGGGGCTTCAAGAGACCCAGTACTTC. This chain links TRBV5-4 with TRBJ2-5; 10 bases fit TRBD1. Germline CDR1 SGHNT, CDR2 YYREEE (reference sequence). The CDR3 is 15 amino acids. Trimming at V came to 3 bases and at J to 2 bases, leaving 4 bases not matched to a gene.

This rearrangement joins TRBV9 to TRBJ2-7, with D possibly TRBD1 on 5 matching bases. Germline CDR1 reads SGDLS; CDR2 reads YYNGEE. Trimming removed 4 bases from V and 4 bases from J, with 18 bases in between. This CDR3 comprises 15 residues. The CDR3 DNA reads as TGTGCCAGCAGCCCTCGCGTAGGGGCGTCATACGAGCAGTACTTC. This gives the protein CASSPRVGASYEQYF.

V and J are TRBV7-2 and TRBJ2-2; 8 nucleotides line up with TRBD2. V gave up 5 bases and J gave up 5 bases; unmatched junction bases: 13. Looked up from germline, CDR1 is SGHTA and CDR2 is FQGNSA. This CDR3 has 17 amino acids. CDR3 loop: CASSTRVAGTGTGELFF. Here the CDR3 DNA reads TGTGCCAGCAGCACCCGGGTAGCGGGAACGGGAACCGGGGAGCTGTTTTTT.

This clonotype was detected many times. The rearrangement uses TRBV27 and TRBJ2-7; 7 bases align to TRBD1. The V and J ends lost 5 bases and 5 bases, in that order; junction bases with no gene match: 12. The CDR3 has 15 residues. Germline V gene lookup returns CDR1 MNHEY and CDR2 SMNVEV (reference sequence). The CDR3 region has the DNA TGTGCCAGCAGTGTTCGACAGGGCCTGGGCAACGAGCAGTACTTC. Translated, it gives CASSVRQGLGNEQYF.